This TCR beta chain was recorded in a study of identical twins. A single record per CDR3 protein comes from TCRdb applying MiXCR to the 5' RACE reads. The sample lists 1.5 million to 2 million distinct CDR3 sequences, around 33% occurring once. V was clipped by 1 base and J by 3 bases, with 7 bases between them. Germline values: CDR1 SGHTA, CDR2 FQGNSA. The CDR3 is 15 residues long. Healthy Caucasians, and only they, were the donors. The receptor was isolated from a newborn girl in good health. The specimen sequenced was cord blood. This chain uses TRBV7-2 with TRBJ1-6, with D possibly being TRBD1 (6 bases). Here the CDR3 reads CASSLGGHYNSPLHF. The CDR3 nucleotides read TGTGCCAGCAGCTTAGGGGGACACTATAATTCACCCCTCCACTTT.